Sequencing of this T cell receptor beta chain was carried out in a study of cytomegalovirus exposure and HLA in healthy donors. Concerning this clone: Its antigen remains unidentified.

PCR was performed using 60 Vbeta and 13 Jbeta primers. The protocol was immunoSEQ multiplex PCR, while the TCRdb copy is restricted to in-frame clones and leaves out a portion. The data contain around 120,000 clones, 80% to 90% of them singletons. The CDR3 is 14 residues long. Germline loops: CDR1 SGHNT, CDR2 YENEEA. Germline trimming cut 5 bases from V and 7 bases from J; bases unmatched to any gene: 3. Regarding the study as a whole: Presence/absence analyses took donor sequencing depth as roughly uniform. It has been reported that TCR beta sequences accurately predicted the HLA-A and HLA-B alleles of most subjects. Versus the approximately 720-donor mean, an Asian-associated ancestry cluster reportedly showed fewer N-insertions in a later analysis. The classifier reportedly diagnosed cytomegalovirus status with high sensitivity and specificity.

The material sequenced was PBMCs. The TCR was taken from a woman between 40 and 50 years old in good health and CMV-seropositive. The chain joins TRBV11-3 to TRBJ2-1; 12 nucleotides match TRBD1. CDR3 nucleotides: TGTGCCAGCAGCCGGGGACAGGGGGCTAATGAGCAGTTCTTC. Translated, it gives CASSRGQGANEQFF.